The 8 T cell receptor beta chains below were found in one sample sequenced in a study of blood T cell repertoires in COVID-19. Assay used: immunoSEQ multiplex PCR; TCRdb lists only in-frame clones, some missing. Of under 95,000 clones listed, roughly 90% were seen once; the top ten hold roughly 18%. The sequencing sample was made of peripheral blood. These receptors originate from a man of 80 years or more in a cohort sampled during active COVID-19.

This clone turned up a few times. The chain carries TRBV7-2 and TRBJ1-5; D uncertain. This CDR3 spans 17 amino acids. Germline values: CDR1 SGHTA, CDR2 FQGNSA. Trimming took off 5 bases at V and 0 bases at J, with 17 bases between the two ends. This CDR3 is CASSPAGSQYSNQPQHF. The CDR3 DNA follows: TGTGCCAGCAGCCCCGCCGGGTCGCAATATAGCAATCAGCCCCAGCATTTT. Combining the CDR3 with reference TRBV7-2 and TRBJ1-5 gives the whole variable domain GAGVSQSPSNKVTEKGKDVELRCDPISGHTALYWYRQSLGQGLEFLIYFQGNSAPDKSGLPSDRFSAERTGGSVSTLTIQRTQQEDSAVYLCASSPAGSQYSNQPQHFGDGTRLSIL.

The chain links TRBV3-1 (or the pseudogene TRBV3-2) to TRBJ1-2, with TRBD1 as a possible D gene (5 bases). CDR1 is LGHDT, CDR2 YNNKEL, per germline (reference sequence). The CDR3 covers 16 residues. Trimming pared 0 bases from V and 2 bases from J, leaving 13 bases between. The CDR3 bases are TGTGCCAGCAGCCAAGATGGCGGGACGGTGAACTATGGCTACACCTTC. It translates to CASSQDGGTVNYGYTF.

The rearrangement uses TRBV2 and TRBJ1-4; D is unclear. The length of the CDR3 is 12 residues. CDR1 and CDR2 from the germline V gene are SNHLY and FYNNEI. The CDR3 region is CATSATNEKLFF. Here the CDR3 DNA reads TGTGCAACGTCAGCAACTAATGAAAAACTGTTTTTT.

The rearrangement links TRBV9 to TRBJ1-2; 8 bases fit TRBD1. V shed 4 bases, J shed 1 base, and the junction held 6 bases outside the gene matches. The CDR3 extends over 15 amino acids. CDR1 and CDR2 from the germline V gene are SGDLS and YYNGEE. The CDR3 spells CASSPGQGNNYGYTF. DNA for the CDR3: TGTGCCAGCAGCCCCGGACAGGGAAATAACTATGGCTACACCTTC.

This clone was recorded only once. The chain uses TRBV7-2 and TRBJ1-3; 8 bases line up with TRBD1. CDR1 is SGHTA, CDR2 FQGNSA, per germline. Trimming cost V 3 bases and J 4 bases; bases outside gene matches: 8. This CDR3 contains 16 residues. In DNA form, the CDR3 reads TGTGCCAGCAGCTTGGGGCAGGGGGCGCTGGGAAACACCATATATTTT. This codes for CASSLGQGALGNTIYF.

The rearrangement joins TRBV7-8 to TRBJ2-1; D is possibly TRBD1 (6 bases). V lost 5 bases, J lost 3 bases, and 8 bases lay in between. The CDR3 is made up of 13 amino acids. CDR1 is SGHVS, CDR2 FQNEAQ, per germline. The CDR3 bases are TGTGCCAGCAGCCAGGGGTACTACAATGAGCAGTTCTTC. Encoded protein: CASSQGYYNEQFF. Full variable domain (outside the CDR3, taken from reference TRBV7-8 and TRBJ2-1): GAGVSQSPRYKVAKRGQDVALRCDPISGHVSLFWYQQALGQGPEFLTYFQNEAQLDKSGLPSDRFFAERPEGSVSTLKIQRTQQEDSAVYLCASSQGYYNEQFFGPGTRLTVL.

The chain has TRBV13 and TRBJ2-7, with D unresolved. The CDR3 loop spans 16 amino acids. V was clipped by 0 bases and J by 6 bases, with 18 bases between them. Germline V gives CDR1 PRHDT, CDR2 FYEKMQ (reference sequence). Written as DNA, the CDR3 is TGTGCCAGCAGCTTAGGCATAAGAACGACTCTGGGCGAGCAGTACTTC. Its protein product is CASSLGIRTTLGEQYF.

The chain recombines TRBV7-9 with TRBJ2-7; perhaps TRBD1 as D (6 bases). CDR1 is SEHNR, CDR2 FQNEAQ, per germline (reference sequence). V lost 5 bases, J lost 3 bases, and 17 bases lay in between. CDR3 length: 15 amino acids. The CDR3 is CASSRQQTGHYEQYF. CDR3 nucleotides: TGTGCCAGCAGCCGTCAACAGACGGGACACTACGAGCAGTACTTC.